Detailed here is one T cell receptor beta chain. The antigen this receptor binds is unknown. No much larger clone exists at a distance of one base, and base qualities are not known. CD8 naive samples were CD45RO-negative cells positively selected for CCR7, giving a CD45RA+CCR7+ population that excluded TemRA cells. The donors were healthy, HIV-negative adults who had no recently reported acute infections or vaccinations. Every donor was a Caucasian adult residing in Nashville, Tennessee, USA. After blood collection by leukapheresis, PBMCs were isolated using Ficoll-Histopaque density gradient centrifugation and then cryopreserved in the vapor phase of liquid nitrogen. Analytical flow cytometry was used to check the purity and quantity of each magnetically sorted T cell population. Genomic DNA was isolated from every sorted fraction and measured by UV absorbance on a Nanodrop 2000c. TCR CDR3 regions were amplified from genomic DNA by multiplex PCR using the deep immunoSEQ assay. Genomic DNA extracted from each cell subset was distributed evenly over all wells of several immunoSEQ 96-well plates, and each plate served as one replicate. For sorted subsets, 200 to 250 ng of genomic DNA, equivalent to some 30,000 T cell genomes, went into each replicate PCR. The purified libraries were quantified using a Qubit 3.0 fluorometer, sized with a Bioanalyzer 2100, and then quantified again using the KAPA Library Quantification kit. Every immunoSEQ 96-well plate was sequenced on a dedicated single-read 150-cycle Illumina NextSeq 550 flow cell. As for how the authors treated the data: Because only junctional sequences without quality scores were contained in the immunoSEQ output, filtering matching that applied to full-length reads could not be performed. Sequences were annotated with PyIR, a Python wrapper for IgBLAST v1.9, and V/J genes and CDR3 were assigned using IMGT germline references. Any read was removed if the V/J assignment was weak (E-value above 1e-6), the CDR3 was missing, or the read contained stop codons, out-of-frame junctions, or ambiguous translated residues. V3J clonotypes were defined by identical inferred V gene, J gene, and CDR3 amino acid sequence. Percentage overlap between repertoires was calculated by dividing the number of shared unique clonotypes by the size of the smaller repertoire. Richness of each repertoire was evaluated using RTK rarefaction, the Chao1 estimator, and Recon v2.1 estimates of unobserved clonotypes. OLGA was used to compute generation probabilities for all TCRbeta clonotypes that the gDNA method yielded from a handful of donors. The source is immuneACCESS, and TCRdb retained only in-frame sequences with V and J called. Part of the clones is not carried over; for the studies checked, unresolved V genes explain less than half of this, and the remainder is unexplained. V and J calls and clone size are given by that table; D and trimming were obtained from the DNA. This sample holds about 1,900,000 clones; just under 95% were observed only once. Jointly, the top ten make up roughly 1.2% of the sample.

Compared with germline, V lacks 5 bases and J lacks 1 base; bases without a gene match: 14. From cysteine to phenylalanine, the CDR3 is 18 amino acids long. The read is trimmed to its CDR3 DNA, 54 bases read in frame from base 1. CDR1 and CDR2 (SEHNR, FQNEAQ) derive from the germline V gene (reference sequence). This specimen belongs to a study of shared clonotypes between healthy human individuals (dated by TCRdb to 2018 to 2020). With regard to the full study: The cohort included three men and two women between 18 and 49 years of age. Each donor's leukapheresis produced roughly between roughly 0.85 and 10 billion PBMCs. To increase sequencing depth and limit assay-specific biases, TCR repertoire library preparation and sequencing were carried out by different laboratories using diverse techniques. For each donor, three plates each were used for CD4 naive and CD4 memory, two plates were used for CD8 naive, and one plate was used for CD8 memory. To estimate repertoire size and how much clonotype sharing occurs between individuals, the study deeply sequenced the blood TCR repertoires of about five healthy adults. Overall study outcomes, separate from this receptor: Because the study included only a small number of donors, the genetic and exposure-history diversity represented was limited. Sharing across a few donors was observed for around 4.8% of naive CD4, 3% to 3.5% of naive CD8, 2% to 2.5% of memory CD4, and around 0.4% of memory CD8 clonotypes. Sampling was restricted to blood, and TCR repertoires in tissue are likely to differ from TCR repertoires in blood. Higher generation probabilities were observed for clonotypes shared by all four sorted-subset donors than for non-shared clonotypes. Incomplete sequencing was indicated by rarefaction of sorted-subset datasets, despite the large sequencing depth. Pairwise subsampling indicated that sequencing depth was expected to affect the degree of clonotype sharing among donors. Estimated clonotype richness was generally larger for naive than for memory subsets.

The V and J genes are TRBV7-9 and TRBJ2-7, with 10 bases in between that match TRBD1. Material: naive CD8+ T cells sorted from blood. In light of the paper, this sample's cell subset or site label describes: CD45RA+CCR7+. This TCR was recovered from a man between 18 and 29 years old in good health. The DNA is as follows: TGTGCCAGCAGCAATACCGGGACAGGGGCGATTTATTCCTACGAGCAGTACTTC. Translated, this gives CASSNTGTGAIYSYEQYF.